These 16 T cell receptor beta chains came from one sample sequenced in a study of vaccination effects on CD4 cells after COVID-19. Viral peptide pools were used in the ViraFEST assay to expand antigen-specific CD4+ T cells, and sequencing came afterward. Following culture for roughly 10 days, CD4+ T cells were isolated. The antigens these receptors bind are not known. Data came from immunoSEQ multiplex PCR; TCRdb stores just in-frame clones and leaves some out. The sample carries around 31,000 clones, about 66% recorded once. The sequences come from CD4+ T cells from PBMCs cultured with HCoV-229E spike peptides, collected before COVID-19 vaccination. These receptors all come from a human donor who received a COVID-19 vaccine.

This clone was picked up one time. Here the CDR3 DNA reads TGTGCCAGCAGTTTATTCTGGACAGGGGGCTACAATGAGCAGTTCTTC. Translation gives CASSLFWTGGYNEQFF. The chain has TRBV28 and TRBJ2-1; 10 bases align to TRBD1. Germline assignment: CDR1 MDHEN and CDR2 SYDVKM. The CDR3 totals 16 residues. J was trimmed by 3 bases and V by 1 base; bases with no gene match: 3.

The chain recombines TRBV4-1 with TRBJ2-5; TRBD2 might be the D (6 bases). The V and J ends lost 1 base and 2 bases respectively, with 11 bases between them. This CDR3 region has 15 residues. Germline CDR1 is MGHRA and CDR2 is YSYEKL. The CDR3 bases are TGCGCCAGCAGCCAAGGCGGGGTCTCGCAAGAGACCCAGTACTTC. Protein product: CASSQGGVSQETQYF.

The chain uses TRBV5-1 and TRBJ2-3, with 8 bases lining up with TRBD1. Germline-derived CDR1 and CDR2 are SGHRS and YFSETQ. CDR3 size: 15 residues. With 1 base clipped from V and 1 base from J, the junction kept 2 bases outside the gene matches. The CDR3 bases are TGCGCCAGCAGCTTGTCGGACAGGGGCACAGATACGCAGTATTTT. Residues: CASSLSDRGTDTQYF.

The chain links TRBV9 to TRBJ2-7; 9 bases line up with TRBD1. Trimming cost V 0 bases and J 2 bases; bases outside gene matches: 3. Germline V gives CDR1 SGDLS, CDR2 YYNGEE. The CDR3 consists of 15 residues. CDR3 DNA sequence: TGTGCCAGCAGCGTAGGTGGGACAGGGACCTACGAGCAGTACTTC. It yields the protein CASSVGGTGTYEQYF.

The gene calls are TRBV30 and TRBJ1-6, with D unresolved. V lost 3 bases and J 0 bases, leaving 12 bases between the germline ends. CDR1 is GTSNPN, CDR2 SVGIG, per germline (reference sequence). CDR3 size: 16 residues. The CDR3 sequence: CAWRFRLSSYNSPLHF. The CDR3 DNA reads TGTGCCTGGAGGTTCCGGCTGAGCTCCTATAATTCACCCCTCCACTTT.

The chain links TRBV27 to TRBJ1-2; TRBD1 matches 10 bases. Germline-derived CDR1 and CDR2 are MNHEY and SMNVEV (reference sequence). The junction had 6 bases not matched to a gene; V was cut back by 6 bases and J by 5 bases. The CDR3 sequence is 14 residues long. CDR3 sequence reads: CASSHGQGGYGYTF. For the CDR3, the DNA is TGTGCCAGCAGCCATGGACAGGGGGGTTATGGCTACACCTTC.

The CDR3 DNA sequence: TGCGCCAGCAGCTTGGGGAGGGGGACCACAGATACGCAGTATTTT. Translated, it gives CASSLGRGTTDTQYF. The chain recombines TRBV5-1 with TRBJ2-3; D possibly matches TRBD1 or TRBD2 (6 bases each). Trimming removed 0 bases at V and 2 bases at J, with 10 bases between. The CDR3 length is 15 residues. Germline V gives CDR1 SGHRS, CDR2 YFSETQ.

CDR3 DNA: TGTGCCAGCAGCTTAGGGTTTGGGGGCGCTTTTAACTACGAGCAGTACTTC. Translation: CASSLGFGGAFNYEQYF. V is TRBV7-8 and J is TRBJ2-7; weak D call: TRBD1 (6 bases). V was shortened by 1 base and J by 3 bases, with 19 bases between the two germline ends. Germline V gives CDR1 SGHVS, CDR2 FQNEAQ. This CDR3 has 17 amino acids. Full variable domain (remainder filled in from reference TRBV7-8 and TRBJ2-7): GAGVSQSPRYKVAKRGQDVALRCDPISGHVSLFWYQQALGQGPEFLTYFQNEAQLDKSGLPSDRFFAERPEGSVSTLKIQRTQQEDSAVYLCASSLGFGGAFNYEQYFGPGTRLTVT.

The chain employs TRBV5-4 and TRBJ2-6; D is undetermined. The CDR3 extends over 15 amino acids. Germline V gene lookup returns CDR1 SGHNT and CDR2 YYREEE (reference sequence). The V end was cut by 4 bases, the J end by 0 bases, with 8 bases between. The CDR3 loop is CASSSSNSGANVLTF. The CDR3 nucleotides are TGTGCCAGCAGCAGCAGTAACTCTGGGGCCAACGTCCTGACTTTC.

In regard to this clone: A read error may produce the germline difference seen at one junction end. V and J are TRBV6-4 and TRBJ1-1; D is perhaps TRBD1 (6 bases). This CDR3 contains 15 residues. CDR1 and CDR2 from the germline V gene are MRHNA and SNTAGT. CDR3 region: CASTDDRRPHSEAFF. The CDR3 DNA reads TGTGCCAGCACTGACGACAGGAGACCTCATTCTGAAGCTTTCTTT.

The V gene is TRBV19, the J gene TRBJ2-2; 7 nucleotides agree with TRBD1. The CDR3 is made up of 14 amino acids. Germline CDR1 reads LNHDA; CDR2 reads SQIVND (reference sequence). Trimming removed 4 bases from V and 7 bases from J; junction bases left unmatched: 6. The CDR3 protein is CASSNDRVIGELFF. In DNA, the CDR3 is TGTGCCAGTAGTAACGACAGGGTGATCGGGGAGCTGTTTTTT.

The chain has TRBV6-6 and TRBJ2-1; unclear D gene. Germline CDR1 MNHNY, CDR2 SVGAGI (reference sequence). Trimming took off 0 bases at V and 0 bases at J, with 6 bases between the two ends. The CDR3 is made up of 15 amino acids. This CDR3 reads CASSYSRASYNEQFF. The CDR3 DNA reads TGTGCCAGCAGTTACTCCCGGGCCTCCTACAATGAGCAGTTCTTC.

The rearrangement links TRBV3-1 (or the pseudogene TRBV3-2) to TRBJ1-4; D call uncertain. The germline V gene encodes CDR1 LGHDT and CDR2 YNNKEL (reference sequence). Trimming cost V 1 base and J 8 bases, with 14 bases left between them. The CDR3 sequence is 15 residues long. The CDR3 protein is CASSQGALPGEKLFF. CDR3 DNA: TGTGCCAGCAGCCAAGGAGCCCTACCGGGGGAAAAACTGTTTTTT.

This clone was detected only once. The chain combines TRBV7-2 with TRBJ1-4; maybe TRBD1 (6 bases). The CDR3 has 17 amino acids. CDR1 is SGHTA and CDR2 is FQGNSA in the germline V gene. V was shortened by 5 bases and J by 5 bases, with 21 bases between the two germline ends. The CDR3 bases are TGTGCCAGCAGCCCTCGCGGACGAGGGAGGGGGAATGAAAAACTGTTTTTT. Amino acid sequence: CASSPRGRGRGNEKLFF.

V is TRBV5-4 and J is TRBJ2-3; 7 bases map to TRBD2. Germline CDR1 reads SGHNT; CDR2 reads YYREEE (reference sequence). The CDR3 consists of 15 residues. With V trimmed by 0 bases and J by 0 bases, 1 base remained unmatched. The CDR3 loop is CASSLASGSTDTQYF. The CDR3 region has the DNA TGTGCCAGCAGCTTGGCTAGCGGTAGCACAGATACGCAGTATTTT.

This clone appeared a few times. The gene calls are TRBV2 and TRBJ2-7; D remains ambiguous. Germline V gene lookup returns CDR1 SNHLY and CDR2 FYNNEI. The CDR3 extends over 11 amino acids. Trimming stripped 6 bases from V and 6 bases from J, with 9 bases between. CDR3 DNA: TGTGCCAGCAGCAGCTTTCGCGAGCAGTACTTC. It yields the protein CASSSFREQYF.